Presented here are 18 T cell receptor beta chains from one specimen sequenced in a study of blood T cell repertoires in COVID-19. Clones were read by immunoSEQ multiplex PCR, and TCRdb kept only the in-frame ones, dropping some. The sample shows roughly 240,000 clones, about 87% of them seen only once. The sample consisted of PBMCs or T cells enriched from blood (not recorded which). All receptors derive from a woman aged 25-40 years with acute COVID-19.

The chain links TRBV7-9 to TRBJ1-2; 7 bases map to TRBD1. V dropped 8 bases and J dropped 8; count of bases not matched to a gene: 11. The CDR3 contains 13 residues. Germline CDR1 reads SEHNR; CDR2 reads FQNEAQ (reference sequence). CDR3 sequence (DNA): TGTGCCAGCGGTAGACAGGGTGTTGAAGGCTACACCTTC. Protein sequence: CASGRQGVEGYTF.

The table lists this clone with a few counts. V is TRBV11-2 and J is TRBJ2-5, with TRBD2 identical over 7 bases. The germline gives CDR1 SGHAT, CDR2 FQNNGV. J was trimmed by 4 bases and V by 5 bases; bases with no gene match: 10. The CDR3 has 15 amino acids. The CDR3 DNA follows: TGTGCCAGCAGCCCGGAGCTGGGGGGGGGAGAGACCCAGTACTTC. It specifies CASSPELGGGETQYF.

The J gene is TRBJ1-1, the V gene TRBV10-3; D may be TRBD1 (6 bases). V gave up 7 bases and J gave up 0 bases, with 9 bases separating them. The CDR3 contains 13 residues. Per the germline V gene, CDR1 is ENHRY and CDR2 is SYGVKD. The CDR3 DNA reads as TGTGCCATCACAGGGGATTTGAACACTGAAGCTTTCTTT. It translates to CAITGDLNTEAFF.

This chain uses TRBV6-5 with TRBJ1-1; 9 bases line up with TRBD1. The J segment lost 3 bases and the V segment lost 5 bases, leaving 1 base of the junction unmatched. The germline CDR1 and CDR2 sequences are MNHEY and SVGAGI. CDR3 length: 13 residues. The CDR3 here is CASSRTGDTEAFF. CDR3 sequence (DNA): TGTGCCAGCAGTCGGACAGGGGACACTGAAGCTTTCTTT.

V gene TRBV18 combines with J gene TRBJ1-1, with 11 bases identical to TRBD1. Germline V lookup: CDR1 KGHSH, CDR2 LQKENI. The V segment lost 6 bases and the J segment 7 bases; nucleotides outside the gene matches: 10. CDR3 length: 15 residues. The CDR3 bases are TGTGCCAGCTCGCAGAACCCGGGACAGGGGGGTGAAGCTTTCTTT. Translated, it gives CASSQNPGQGGEAFF.

The J gene is TRBJ1-6, the V gene TRBV4-2, with D tentatively TRBD1 (6 bases). CDR3 length: 16 residues. Germline loops: CDR1 LGHNA, CDR2 YNFKEQ. V was pared by 0 bases and J by 9 bases, with 15 bases between. The CDR3 spells CASSQEEALGGSPLHF. CDR3 in DNA: TGTGCCAGCAGCCAAGAGGAGGCCCTAGGGGGTTCACCCCTCCACTTT.

The V gene is TRBV6-5, the J gene TRBJ1-5; D unclear. The length of the CDR3 is 16 residues. Germline values: CDR1 MNHEY, CDR2 SVGAGI. The ends were cut back, 4 bases at V and 2 bases at J, with 15 bases in the middle. The CDR3 loop reads CASSSSVGERNQPQHF. The CDR3 DNA is TGTGCCAGCAGTTCCTCGGTTGGGGAGCGCAATCAGCCCCAGCATTTT.

The chain carries TRBV27 and TRBJ2-5; 7 nucleotides match TRBD1. J lost 9 bases, V lost 6 bases, and 10 bases had no gene match. This CDR3 contains 13 residues. Germline loops: CDR1 MNHEY, CDR2 SMNVEV (reference sequence). Here the CDR3 reads CASSSGQLRAQYF. In DNA form, the CDR3 reads TGTGCCAGCAGCTCGGGACAGTTGAGGGCCCAGTACTTC.

The chain carries TRBV25-1 and TRBJ2-5, with TRBD2 matching over 10 bases. The CDR3 covers 15 residues. V dropped 3 bases and J dropped 4; count of bases not matched to a gene: 5. Germline V lookup: CDR1 MGHDK, CDR2 SYGVNS. CDR3 protein: CASSDSSGGGETQYF. The DNA of the CDR3 is TGTGCCAGCAGTGATTCTAGCGGGGGAGGAGAGACCCAGTACTTC.

V is TRBV29-1 and J is TRBJ1-5; the D gene is possibly TRBD1 (5 bases). CDR3 size: 12 residues. CDR1 is SQVTM and CDR2 is ANQGSEA in the germline V gene. With 6 bases removed from V and 3 bases from J, the gap between germline ends came to 9 bases. The CDR3 region has the DNA TGCAGCGTCCAGGGTTACAATCAGCCCCAGCATTTT. Protein product: CSVQGYNQPQHF. Full variable domain (missing parts from reference TRBV29-1 and TRBJ1-5): SAVISQKPSRDICQRGTSLTIQCQVDSQVTMMFWYRQQPGQSLTLIATANQGSEATYESGFVIDKFPISRPNLTFSTLTVSNMSPEDSSIYLCSVQGYNQPQHFGDGTRLSIL.

The CDR3 region has the DNA TGTGCCAGCCGGGGTGAGGGCTACACCTTC. This codes for CASRGEGYTF. The J gene is TRBJ1-2, the V gene TRBV6-5; no clear D gene. Germline lookup yields CDR1 MNHEY and CDR2 SVGAGI. This CDR3 spans 10 amino acids. The V gene lost 8 bases and the J gene lost 8 bases, with 9 bases spanning the gap.

J is TRBJ1-2 and V is TRBV11-2, with D maybe TRBD1 (5 bases). Trimming took 0 bases from V and 3 from J, leaving 8 bases between them. The germline CDR1 and CDR2 sequences are SGHAT and FQNNGV. The CDR3 extends over 14 amino acids. This CDR3 reads CASSLELGHYGYTF. The CDR3, as DNA: TGTGCCAGCAGCTTAGAACTGGGGCACTATGGCTACACCTTC.

The rearrangement uses TRBV20-1 and TRBJ1-2, with D perhaps TRBD1 (5 bases). The germline gives CDR1 DFQATT, CDR2 SNEGSKA (reference sequence). Trimming stripped 3 bases from V and 5 bases from J, with 16 bases between. The CDR3 totals 14 residues. CDR3 in amino acids: CSASSQGNPYGYTF. Here the CDR3 DNA reads TGCAGTGCTAGTTCCCAGGGTAACCCGTATGGCTACACCTTC.

CDR3 sequence: CASSQVVADEAFF. The CDR3 DNA is TGCGCCAGCAGCCAAGTCGTGGCAGATGAAGCTTTCTTT. J is TRBJ1-1 and V is TRBV4-3; D remains unclear. This CDR3 has 13 residues. V was cut by 1 base and J by 7 bases, with 10 bases left in between. Germline values: CDR1 LGHNA, CDR2 YSLEER.

This clone occurred once. The chain employs TRBV19 and TRBJ2-5; D might be TRBD2 (5 bases). This CDR3 spans 15 amino acids. Germline V gene data show CDR1 as LNHDA and CDR2 as SQIVND (reference sequence). V was pared by 5 bases and J by 5 bases, with 18 bases between. The CDR3: CASSAFEGREETQYF. CDR3 DNA sequence: TGTGCCAGTAGTGCGTTCGAGGGTAGAGAGGAGACCCAGTACTTC.

The chain recombines TRBV12-3 or TRBV12-4 with TRBJ1-2; 7 bases line up with TRBD1. V gave up 3 bases and J gave up 12 bases; unmatched junction bases: 7. This CDR3 contains 12 residues. The CDR3 is CASSFADRVNTF. CDR3 bases: TGTGCCAGCAGTTTCGCCGACAGGGTCAACACCTTC.

The chain recombines TRBV9 with TRBJ2-1, with a possible D match to TRBD1 (5 bases). V dropped 0 bases and J dropped 8 bases, with 9 bases sitting between them. CDR1 SGDLS and CDR2 YYNGEE come from the germline V gene. The CDR3 covers 13 residues. DNA of the CDR3: TGTGCCAGCAGCGTAGAGGGGTACGATGAGCAGTTCTTC. Translating it yields CASSVEGYDEQFF.

The chain couples TRBV7-9 to TRBJ1-1; D may be TRBD1 (6 bases). Per the germline V gene, CDR1 is SEHNR and CDR2 is FQNEAQ (reference sequence). This CDR3 is 12 amino acids long. Here the CDR3 reads CVHTGSNTEAFF. Written as DNA, the CDR3 is TGTGTCCACACAGGGTCAAACACTGAAGCTTTCTTT.